These 5 T cell receptor beta chains share one sample of origin, sequenced in a study of early T cells in non-severe SARS-CoV-2 infection. TCRdb re-called the 5' RACE reads through MiXCR, storing one row per CDR3 protein. Here the sample spans 40,000 to 55,000 distinct CDR3 sequences, 7.7% being singletons. Sequencing was done on a sample of whole blood. These receptors all come from an adult who was a healthcare worker with PCR-confirmed SARS-CoV-2 infection or an uninfected control (not recorded which).

This chain links TRBV28 with TRBJ2-7; tentatively, D is TRBD2 (6 bases). V was shortened by 7 bases and J by 2 bases, with 15 bases between the two germline ends. The CDR3 is 14 residues long. Germline V CDR1 and CDR2: MDHEN, SYDVKM. The CDR3 region is CASTPSGEAYEQYF. CDR3 coding DNA: TGTGCCAGCACCCCCTCGGGGGAAGCCTACGAGCAGTACTTC.

This clonotype occurred many times. The chain recombines TRBV20-1 with TRBJ2-2; 9 positions match TRBD2. CDR1 is DFQATT, CDR2 SNEGSKA, per germline (reference sequence). Trimming took 3 bases from V and 5 from J; bases not matched to a gene: 4. The CDR3 runs to 14 residues. The CDR3 region is CSASLAGKTGELFF. The DNA of the CDR3 is TGCAGTGCTAGCCTAGCGGGGAAGACCGGGGAGCTGTTTTTT.

This clonotype was recorded at least ten times. The rearrangement joins TRBV21-1 to TRBJ1-4; TRBD1 is taken as the D call from the table, unchecked against the DNA. TRBV21-1 is a pseudogene. There are 16 residues in the CDR3. CDR3 DNA: TGTGCCAGCAGCGAACCCCAGGGGACCACCACAGAAAAACTGTTTTTT. This gives the protein CASSEPQGTTTEKLFF.

V usage is TRBV29-1 and J usage is TRBJ2-2, with unresolved D. V was clipped by 6 bases and J by 1 base, with 3 bases between them. The germline gives CDR1 SQVTM, CDR2 ANQGSEA. The CDR3 extends over 11 amino acids. The CDR3 here is CSVRNTGELFF. Here the CDR3 DNA reads TGCAGCGTAAGGAACACCGGGGAGCTGTTTTTT.

This clonotype showed up just a few times. This chain links TRBV28 with TRBJ2-7; D not certain. Between the trimmed V and J ends, which lost 0 bases and 2 bases, there was a span of 8 bases. The CDR3 spans 14 residues. Germline V gene lookup returns CDR1 MDHEN and CDR2 SYDVKM. The CDR3 DNA sequence: TGTGCCAGCAGTTTATGGCTAGAACCCTACGAGCAGTACTTC. This translates into CASSLWLEPYEQYF.